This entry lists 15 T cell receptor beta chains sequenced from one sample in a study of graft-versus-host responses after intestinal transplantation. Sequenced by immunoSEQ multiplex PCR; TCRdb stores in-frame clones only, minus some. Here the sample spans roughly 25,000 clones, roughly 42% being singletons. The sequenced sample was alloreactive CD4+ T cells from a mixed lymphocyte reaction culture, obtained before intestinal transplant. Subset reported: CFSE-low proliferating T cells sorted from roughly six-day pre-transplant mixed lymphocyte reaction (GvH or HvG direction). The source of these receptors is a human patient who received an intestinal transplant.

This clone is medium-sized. In nucleotides, the CDR3 is TGTGCCAGCAGTTGGGGACAGGCCCCCCACACCATATATTTT. As protein: CASSWGQAPHTIYF. This chain links TRBV2 with TRBJ1-3; 8 nucleotides align to TRBD1. Germline loops: CDR1 SNHLY, CDR2 FYNNEI. After removal of 5 bases from V and 8 bases from J, the junction contained 8 bases not matched to a gene. This CDR3 spans 14 amino acids. The full variable domain, its missing parts supplied by reference TRBV2 and TRBJ1-3, is EPEVTQTPSHQVTQMGQEVILRCVPISNHLYFYWYRQILGQKVEFLVSFYNNEISEKSEIFDDQFSVERPDGSNFTLKIRSTKLEDSAMYFCASSWGQAPHTIYFGEGSWLTVV.

CDR3 loop: CASSVGSLAGYSTGELFF. CDR3 DNA sequence: TGTGCCAGCAGCGTGGGGTCTCTAGCGGGGTACTCTACCGGGGAGCTGTTTTTT. The V and J genes are TRBV5-5 and TRBJ2-2; 9 nucleotides line up with TRBD2. CDR1 is SGHKS, CDR2 YYEKEE, per germline (reference sequence). The CDR3 contains 18 residues. Unmatched junction bases numbered 15, after V lost 4 bases and J lost 5 bases. The variable domain in full, completed from reference TRBV5-5 and TRBJ2-2, reads DAGVTQSPTHLIKTRGQQVTLRCSPISGHKSVSWYQQVLGQGPQFIFQYYEKEERGRGNFPDRFSARQFPNYSSELNVNALLLGDSALYLCASSVGSLAGYSTGELFFGEGSRLTVL.

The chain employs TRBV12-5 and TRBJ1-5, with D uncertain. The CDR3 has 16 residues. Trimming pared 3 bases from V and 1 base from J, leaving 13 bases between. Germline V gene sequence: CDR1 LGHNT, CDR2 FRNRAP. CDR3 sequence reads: CASGFDYAVSNQPQHF. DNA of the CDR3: TGTGCTAGTGGTTTCGACTATGCGGTCAGCAATCAGCCCCAGCATTTT.

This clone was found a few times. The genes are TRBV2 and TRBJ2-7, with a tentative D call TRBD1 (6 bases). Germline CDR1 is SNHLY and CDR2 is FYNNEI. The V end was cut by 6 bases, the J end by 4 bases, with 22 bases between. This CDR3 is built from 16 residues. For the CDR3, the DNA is TGTGCCAGCAGGGGGGCTGACGGCGCCCGCATGTACGAGCAGTACTTC. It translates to CASRGADGARMYEQYF.

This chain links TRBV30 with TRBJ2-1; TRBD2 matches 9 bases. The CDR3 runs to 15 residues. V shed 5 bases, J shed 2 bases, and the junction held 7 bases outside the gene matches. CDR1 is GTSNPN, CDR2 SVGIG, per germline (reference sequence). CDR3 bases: TGTGCCTGGGCCCTCCTAGCGGGGCCCTACAATGAGCAGTTCTTC. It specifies CAWALLAGPYNEQFF.

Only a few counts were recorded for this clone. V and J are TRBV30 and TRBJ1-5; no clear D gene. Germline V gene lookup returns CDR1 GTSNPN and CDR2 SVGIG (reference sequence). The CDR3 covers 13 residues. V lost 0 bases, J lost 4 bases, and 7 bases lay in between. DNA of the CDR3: TGTGCCTGGAGTGTAAAAGCAAATCAGCCCCAGCATTTT. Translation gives CAWSVKANQPQHF. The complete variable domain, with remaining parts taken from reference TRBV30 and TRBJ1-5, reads SQTIHQWPATLVQPVGSPLSLECTVEGTSNPNLYWYRQAAGRGLQLLFYSVGIGQISSEVPQNLSASRPQDRQFILSSKKLLLSDSGFYLCAWSVKANQPQHFGDGTRLSIL.

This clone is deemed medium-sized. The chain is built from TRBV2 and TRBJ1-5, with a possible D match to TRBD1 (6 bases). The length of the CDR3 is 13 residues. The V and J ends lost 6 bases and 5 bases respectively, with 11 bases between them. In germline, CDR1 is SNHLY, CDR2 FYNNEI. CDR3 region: CASRKGVDQPQHF. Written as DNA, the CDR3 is TGTGCCAGCAGGAAGGGGGTCGATCAGCCCCAGCATTTT.

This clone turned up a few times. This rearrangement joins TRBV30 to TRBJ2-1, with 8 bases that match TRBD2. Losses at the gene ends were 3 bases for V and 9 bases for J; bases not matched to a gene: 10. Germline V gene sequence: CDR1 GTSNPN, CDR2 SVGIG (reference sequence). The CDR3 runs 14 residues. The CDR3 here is CAWRQSGSVREQFF. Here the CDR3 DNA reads TGTGCCTGGAGACAGAGCGGGAGTGTTCGTGAGCAGTTCTTC.

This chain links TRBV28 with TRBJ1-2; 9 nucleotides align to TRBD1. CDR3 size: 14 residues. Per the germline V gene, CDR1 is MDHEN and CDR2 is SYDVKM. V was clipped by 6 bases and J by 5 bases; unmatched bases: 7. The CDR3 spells CASRLPGQGYGYTF. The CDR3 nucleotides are TGTGCCAGCAGATTGCCGGGACAGGGTTATGGCTACACCTTC.

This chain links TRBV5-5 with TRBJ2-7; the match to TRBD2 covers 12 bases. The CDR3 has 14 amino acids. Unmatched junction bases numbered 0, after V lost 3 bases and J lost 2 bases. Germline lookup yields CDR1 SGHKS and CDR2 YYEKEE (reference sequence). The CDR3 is CASSWTSGAYEQYF. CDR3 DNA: TGTGCCAGCAGCTGGACTAGCGGGGCCTACGAGCAGTACTTC.

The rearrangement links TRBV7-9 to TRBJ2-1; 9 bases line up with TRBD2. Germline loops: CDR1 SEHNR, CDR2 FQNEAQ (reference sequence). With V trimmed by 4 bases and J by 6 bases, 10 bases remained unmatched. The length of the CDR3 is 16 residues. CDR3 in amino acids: CASSSSPAGGLNEQFF. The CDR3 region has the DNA TGTGCCAGCAGCTCTTCACCAGCGGGGGGTCTCAATGAGCAGTTCTTC.

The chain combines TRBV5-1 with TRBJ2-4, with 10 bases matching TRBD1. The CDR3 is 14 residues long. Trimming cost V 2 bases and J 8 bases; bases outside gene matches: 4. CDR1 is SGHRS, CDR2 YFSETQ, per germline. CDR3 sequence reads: CASSLPGQGHIQYF. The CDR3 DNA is TGCGCCAGCAGCTTACCGGGACAGGGGCACATTCAGTACTTC.

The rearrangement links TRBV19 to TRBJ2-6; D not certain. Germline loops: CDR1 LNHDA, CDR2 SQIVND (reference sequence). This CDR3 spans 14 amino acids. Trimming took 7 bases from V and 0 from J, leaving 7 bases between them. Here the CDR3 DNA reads TGTGCCAGTACAGTCCGCTCTGGGGCCAACGTCCTGACTTTC. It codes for CASTVRSGANVLTF.

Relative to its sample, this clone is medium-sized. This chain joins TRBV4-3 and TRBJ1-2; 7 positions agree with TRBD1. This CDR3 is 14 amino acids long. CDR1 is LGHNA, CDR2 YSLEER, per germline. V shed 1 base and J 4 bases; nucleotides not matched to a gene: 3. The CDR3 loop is CASSQVTGAYGYTF. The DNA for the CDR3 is TGCGCCAGCAGCCAAGTTACAGGGGCCTATGGCTACACCTTC.

The CDR3 DNA sequence: TGTGCCACCAGCAGAGATCGGGGACAGATATATGGCTACACCTTC. Translation gives CATSRDRGQIYGYTF. The J gene is TRBJ1-2, the V gene TRBV15, with 7 bases identical to TRBD1. J lost 5 bases, V lost 0 bases, and 6 bases had no gene match. In germline, CDR1 is LNHNV, CDR2 YYDKDF (reference sequence). The CDR3 covers 15 residues.